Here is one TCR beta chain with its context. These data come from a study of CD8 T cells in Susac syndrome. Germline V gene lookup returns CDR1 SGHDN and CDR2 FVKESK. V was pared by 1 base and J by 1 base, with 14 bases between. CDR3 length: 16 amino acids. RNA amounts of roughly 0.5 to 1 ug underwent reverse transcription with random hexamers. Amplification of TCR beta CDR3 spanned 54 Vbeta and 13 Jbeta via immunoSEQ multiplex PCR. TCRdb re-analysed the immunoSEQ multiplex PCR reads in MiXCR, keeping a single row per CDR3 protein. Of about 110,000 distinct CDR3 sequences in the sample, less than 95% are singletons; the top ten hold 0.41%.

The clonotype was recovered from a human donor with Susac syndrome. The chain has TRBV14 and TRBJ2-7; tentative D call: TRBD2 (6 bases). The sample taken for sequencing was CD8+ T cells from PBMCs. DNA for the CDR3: TGTGCCAGCAGCCAAGTTCAGGGCGGGGTATCCTACGAGCAGTACTTC. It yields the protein CASSQVQGGVSYEQYF.